This TCR beta chain originates from a study of T cell clonality in common variable immunodeficiency (dated by TCRdb to between 2014 and 2016). Study-wide conclusions, independent of this receptor: Correlations between repertoire features and clinical complications were limited by patient heterogeneity within the CVID cohort. Although equal DNA input was used, an average of roughly 89,000 unique sequences per sample was obtained for controls, compared with 30,000 to 35,000 for CVID samples. According to the authors, figuring out what caused the increased clonality in CVID would require sequencing the repertoires of T cell subpopulations. Increased TCRbeta clonality was found in CVID subjects compared with healthy controls (t-test p = 0.018), with the increase being most characteristic of about a third of subjects. Reportedly, TCRbeta sequences from CVID had fewer deletions and N-nucleotide insertions, and highly modified clones with 13 or more V deletions were absent from CVID. CVID subjects shared fewer TCRbeta clones with each other than healthy controls did (p < 0.0001).

Most CVID patients and most healthy controls were of Caucasian heritage. Heparinized peripheral whole blood samples of roughly 4.5 to 8 ml were collected from each donor. Genomic DNA from adults with common variable immune deficiency (CVID) and from healthy adult controls was used to sequence TCRbeta CDR3 repertoires. The control group comprised approximately 22 healthy adult volunteers, about 12 female and roughly ten male, aged about 23 to 66 years with a mean age of approximately 30. To isolate peripheral blood mononuclear cells, diluted blood was subjected to density centrifugation over Hypaque 1077 or Ficoll-Paque. Genomic DNA was obtained from unsorted mononuclear cells using either Qiagen column purification or a centrifugation-based method. For sequencing, equivalent amounts of genomic DNA were input from CVID and control samples. For every sample, a 60 bp segment covering the rearranged TCRbeta CDR3 region was amplified and then sequenced. The immunoSEQ assay, a bias-corrected multiplex PCR combined with high-throughput sequencing, was used for TCRbeta amplification. Processing in the source paper ran as follows. Each unique nucleotide sequence was treated as a clone and annotated with V, D and J genes, copy number and frequency. Sequences were labeled productive if in frame, and non-productive if out of frame or containing stop codons. As previously described, clonality was computed from Shannon's entropy. Mean CDR3 Kyte-Doolittle hydropathy was derived from the predicted amino acid sequences of productive clones. Hierarchical clustering of scaled V gene usage was performed with the R hclust function using Manhattan distance and complete linkage. Clone sharing by CDR3 amino acid sequence was assessed by resampling 12 repertoires per group over 100 rounds. Repertoires were searched for 60 to 80 published EBV-specific and around 240 published CMV-specific TCRbeta sequences. A couple of CVID samples yielding fewer than 10,000 sequences were excluded from analysis, leaving over 35 CVID repertoires. TCRdb took over this immuneACCESS table, retaining in-frame rearrangements with V and J assigned. Such tables are incomplete; in checked studies, under half of the missing clones stem from an unresolved V gene, and the remainder is unexplained. That table is the source of V, J and clone size, and D and trimming were worked out from the DNA. In this sample the table shows some 60,000 clones, and no singletons are among them. The ten most abundant clones make up around 1.6% of the sample.

This clone was detected ten times or more. The antigen it binds to is not known. The sequence was obtained from a person aged 18 to 70 in good health. The sample comprised peripheral blood mononuclear cells.

The CDR3 sequence is CASSLGLAGAEQFF. The sequenced CDR3 bases are TGTGCCAGCAGCTTGGGGCTAGCGGGAGCTGAG. In this chain, TRBV11-3 is recombined with TRBJ2-1; 10 bases in the junction line up with TRBD2. The CDR3 end lies 3 residues beyond the end of the read and is filled in from the germline J gene. Compared with germline, V lacks 3 bases and J lacks 9 bases; bases without a gene match: 5. Per the germline V gene, SGHNT is the CDR1 and YENEEA is the CDR2. The CDR3 runs 14 amino acids, cysteine and phenylalanine included. Shown are 33 bases from within the CDR3, in frame from base 1.